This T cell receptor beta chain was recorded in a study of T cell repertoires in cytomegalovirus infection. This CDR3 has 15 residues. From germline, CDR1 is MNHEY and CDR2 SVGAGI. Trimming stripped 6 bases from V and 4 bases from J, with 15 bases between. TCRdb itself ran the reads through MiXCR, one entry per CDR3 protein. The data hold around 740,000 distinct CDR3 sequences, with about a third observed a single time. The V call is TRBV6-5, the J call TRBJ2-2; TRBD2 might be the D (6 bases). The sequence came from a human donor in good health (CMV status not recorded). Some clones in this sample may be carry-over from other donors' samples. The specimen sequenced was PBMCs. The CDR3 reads CASSRLDSGTGELFF. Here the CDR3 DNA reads TGTGCCAGCAGCCGACTAGATTCGGGCACCGGGGAGCTGTTTTTT.